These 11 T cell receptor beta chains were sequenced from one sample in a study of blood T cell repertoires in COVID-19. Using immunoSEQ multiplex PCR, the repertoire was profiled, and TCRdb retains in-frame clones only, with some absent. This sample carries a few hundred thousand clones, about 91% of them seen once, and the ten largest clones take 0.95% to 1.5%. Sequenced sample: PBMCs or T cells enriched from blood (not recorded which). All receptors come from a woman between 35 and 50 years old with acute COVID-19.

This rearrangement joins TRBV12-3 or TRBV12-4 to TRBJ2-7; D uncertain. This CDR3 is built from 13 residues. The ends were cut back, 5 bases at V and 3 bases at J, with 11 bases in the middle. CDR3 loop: CASSPRPGYEQYV. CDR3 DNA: TGTGCCAGCAGTCCCAGGCCCGGCTACGAGCAGTACGTC.

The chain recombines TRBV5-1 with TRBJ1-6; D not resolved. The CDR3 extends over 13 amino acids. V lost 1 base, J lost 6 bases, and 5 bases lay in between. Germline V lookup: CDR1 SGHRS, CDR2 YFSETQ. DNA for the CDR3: TGCGCCAGCAGCTTGACGGGTAATTCACCCCTCCACTTT. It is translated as CASSLTGNSPLHF.

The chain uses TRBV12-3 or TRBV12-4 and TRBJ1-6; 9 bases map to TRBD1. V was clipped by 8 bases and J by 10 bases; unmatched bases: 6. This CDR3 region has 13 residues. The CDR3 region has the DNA TGTGCCAGCCTTGACAGGGGGAGGTCACCCCTCCACTTT. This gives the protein CASLDRGRSPLHF.

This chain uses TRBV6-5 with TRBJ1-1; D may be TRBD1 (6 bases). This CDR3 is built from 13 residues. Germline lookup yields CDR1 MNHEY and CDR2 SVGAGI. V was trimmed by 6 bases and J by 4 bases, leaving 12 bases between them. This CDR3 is CASRGQFITEAFF. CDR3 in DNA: TGTGCCAGCAGAGGACAGTTCATCACTGAAGCTTTCTTT.

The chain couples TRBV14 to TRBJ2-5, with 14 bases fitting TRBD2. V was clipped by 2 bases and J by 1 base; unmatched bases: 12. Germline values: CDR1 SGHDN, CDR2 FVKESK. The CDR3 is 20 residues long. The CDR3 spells CASSQTGTSGRRFSQETQYF. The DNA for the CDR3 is TGTGCCAGCAGCCAAACCGGGACTAGCGGGAGAAGGTTTAGCCAAGAGACCCAGTACTTC.

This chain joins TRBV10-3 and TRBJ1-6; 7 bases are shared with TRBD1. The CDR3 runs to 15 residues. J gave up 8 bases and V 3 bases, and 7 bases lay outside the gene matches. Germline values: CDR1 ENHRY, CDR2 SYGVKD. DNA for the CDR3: TGTGCCATCAGTGACCCGGACAGGCTTCATTCACCCCTCCACTTT. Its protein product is CAISDPDRLHSPLHF.

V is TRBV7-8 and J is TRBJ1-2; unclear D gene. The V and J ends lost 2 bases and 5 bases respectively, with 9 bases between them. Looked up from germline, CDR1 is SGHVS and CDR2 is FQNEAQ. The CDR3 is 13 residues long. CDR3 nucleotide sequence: TGTGCCAGCAGCTTAAAGGCGACTTATGGCTACACCTTC. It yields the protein CASSLKATYGYTF.

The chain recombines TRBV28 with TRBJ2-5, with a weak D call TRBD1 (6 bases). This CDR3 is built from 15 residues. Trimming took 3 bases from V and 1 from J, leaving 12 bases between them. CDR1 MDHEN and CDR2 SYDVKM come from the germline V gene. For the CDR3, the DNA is TGTGCCAGCAGTTTTATGGGGGCTTTCCAAGAGACCCAGTACTTC. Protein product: CASSFMGAFQETQYF.

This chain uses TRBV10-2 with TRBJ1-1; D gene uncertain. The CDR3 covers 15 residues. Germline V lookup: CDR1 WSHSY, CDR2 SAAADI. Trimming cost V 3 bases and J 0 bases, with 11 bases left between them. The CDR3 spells CASSEVWAMNTEAFF. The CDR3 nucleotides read TGCGCCAGCAGTGAAGTTTGGGCTATGAACACTGAAGCTTTCTTT.

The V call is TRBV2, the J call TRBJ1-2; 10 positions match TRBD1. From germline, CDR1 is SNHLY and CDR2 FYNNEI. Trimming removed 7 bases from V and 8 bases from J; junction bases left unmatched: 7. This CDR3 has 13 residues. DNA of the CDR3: TGTGCCAGCACCGAGGACAGGGGGTCCGGCTACACCTTC. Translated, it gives CASTEDRGSGYTF.

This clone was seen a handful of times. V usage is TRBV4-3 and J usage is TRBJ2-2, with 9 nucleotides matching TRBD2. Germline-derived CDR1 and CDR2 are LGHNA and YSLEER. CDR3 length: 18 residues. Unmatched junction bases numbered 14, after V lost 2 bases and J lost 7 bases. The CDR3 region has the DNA TGCGCCAGCAGCCAACCAGGCGCGGGAGGGCCGATGATCGGGGAGCTGTTTTTT. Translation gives CASSQPGAGGPMIGELFF.